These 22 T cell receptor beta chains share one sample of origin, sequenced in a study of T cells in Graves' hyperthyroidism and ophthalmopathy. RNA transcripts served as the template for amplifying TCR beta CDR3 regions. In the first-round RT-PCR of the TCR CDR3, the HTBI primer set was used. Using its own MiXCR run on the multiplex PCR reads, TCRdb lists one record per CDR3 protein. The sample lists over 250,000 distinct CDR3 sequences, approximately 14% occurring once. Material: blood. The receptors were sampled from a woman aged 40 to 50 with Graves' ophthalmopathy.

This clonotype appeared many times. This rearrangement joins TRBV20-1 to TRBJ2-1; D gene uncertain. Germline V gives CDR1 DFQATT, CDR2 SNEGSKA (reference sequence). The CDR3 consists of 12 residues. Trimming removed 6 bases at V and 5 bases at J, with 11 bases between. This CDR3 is CSAPAGNNEQFF. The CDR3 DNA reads TGCAGTGCCCCGGCTGGGAACAATGAGCAGTTCTTC.

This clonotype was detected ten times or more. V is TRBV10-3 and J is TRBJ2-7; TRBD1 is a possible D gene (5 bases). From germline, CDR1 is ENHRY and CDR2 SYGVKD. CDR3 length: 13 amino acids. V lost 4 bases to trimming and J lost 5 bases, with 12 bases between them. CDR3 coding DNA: TGTGCCATCAGTGCCAGGGAACTGGACGAGCAGTACTTC. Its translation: CAISARELDEQYF.

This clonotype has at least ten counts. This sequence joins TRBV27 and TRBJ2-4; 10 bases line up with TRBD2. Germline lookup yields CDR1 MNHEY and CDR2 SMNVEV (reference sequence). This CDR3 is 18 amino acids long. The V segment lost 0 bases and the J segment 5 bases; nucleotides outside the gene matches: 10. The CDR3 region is CASSLSWASGSPQNIQYF. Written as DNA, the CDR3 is TGTGCCAGCAGTTTATCGTGGGCTAGCGGGAGTCCCCAAAACATTCAGTACTTC.

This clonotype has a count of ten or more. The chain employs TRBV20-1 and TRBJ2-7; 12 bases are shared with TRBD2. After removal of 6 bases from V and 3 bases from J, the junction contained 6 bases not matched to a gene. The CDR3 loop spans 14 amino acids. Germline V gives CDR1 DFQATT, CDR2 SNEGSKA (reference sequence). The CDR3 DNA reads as TGCAGTGCCCTCGGACTAGCGGGGAACTACGAGCAGTACTTC. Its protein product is CSALGLAGNYEQYF.

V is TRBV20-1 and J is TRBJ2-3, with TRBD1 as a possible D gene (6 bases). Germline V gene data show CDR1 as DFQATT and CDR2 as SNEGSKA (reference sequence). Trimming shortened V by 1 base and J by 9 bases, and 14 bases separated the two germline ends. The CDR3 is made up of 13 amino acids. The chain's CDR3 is CSARGDIPVTQYF. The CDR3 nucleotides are TGCAGTGCTAGAGGGGACATCCCGGTGACGCAGTATTTT.

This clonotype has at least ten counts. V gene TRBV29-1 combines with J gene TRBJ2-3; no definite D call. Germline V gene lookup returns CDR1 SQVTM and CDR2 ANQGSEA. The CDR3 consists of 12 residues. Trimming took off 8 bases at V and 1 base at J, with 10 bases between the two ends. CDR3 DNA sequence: TGCAGCTCGAGAAGAGGCACAGATACGCAGTATTTT. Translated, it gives CSSRRGTDTQYF.

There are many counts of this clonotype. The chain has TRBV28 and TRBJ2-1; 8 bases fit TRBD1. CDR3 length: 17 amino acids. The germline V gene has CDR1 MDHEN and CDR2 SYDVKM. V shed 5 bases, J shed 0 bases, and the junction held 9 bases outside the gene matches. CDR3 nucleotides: TGTGCCAGCAGTCCGGTACAGGGGGAAGGCTCCTACAATGAGCAGTTCTTC. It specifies CASSPVQGEGSYNEQFF. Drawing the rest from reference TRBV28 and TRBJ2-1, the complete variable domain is DVKVTQSSRYLVKRTGEKVFLECVQDMDHENMFWYRQDPGLGLRLIYFSYDVKMKEKGDIPEGYSVSREKKERFSLILESASTNQTSMYLCASSPVQGEGSYNEQFFGPGTRLTVL.

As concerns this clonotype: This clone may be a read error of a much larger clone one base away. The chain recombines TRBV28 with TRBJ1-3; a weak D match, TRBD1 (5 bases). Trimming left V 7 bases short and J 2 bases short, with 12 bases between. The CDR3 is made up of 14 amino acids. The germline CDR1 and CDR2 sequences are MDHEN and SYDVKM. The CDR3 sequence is CASTGTSTGNTIYF. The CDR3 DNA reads TGTGCCAGCACCGGGACCTCCACTGGAAACACCATATATTTT.

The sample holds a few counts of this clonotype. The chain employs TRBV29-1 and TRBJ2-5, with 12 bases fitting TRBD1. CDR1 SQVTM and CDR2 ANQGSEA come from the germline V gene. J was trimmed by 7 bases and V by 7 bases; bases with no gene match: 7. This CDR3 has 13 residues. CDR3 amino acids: CSALGQGARTQYF. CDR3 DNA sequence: TGCAGCGCCCTGGGACAGGGGGCACGGACCCAGTACTTC.

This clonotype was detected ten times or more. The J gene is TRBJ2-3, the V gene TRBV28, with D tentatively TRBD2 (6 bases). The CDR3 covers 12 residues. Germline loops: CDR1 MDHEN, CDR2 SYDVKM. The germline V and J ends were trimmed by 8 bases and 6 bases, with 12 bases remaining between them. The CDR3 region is CASGTSFDTQYF. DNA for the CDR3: TGTGCCAGCGGAACTAGCTTCGATACGCAGTATTTT.

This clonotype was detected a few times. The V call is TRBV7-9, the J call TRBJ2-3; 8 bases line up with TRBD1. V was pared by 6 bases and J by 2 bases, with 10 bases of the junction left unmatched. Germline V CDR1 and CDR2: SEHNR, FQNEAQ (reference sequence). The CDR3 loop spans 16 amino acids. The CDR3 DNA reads TGTGCCAGCAGTCCCAGGGGGCGCTCGTACACAGATACGCAGTATTTT. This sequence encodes CASSPRGRSYTDTQYF.

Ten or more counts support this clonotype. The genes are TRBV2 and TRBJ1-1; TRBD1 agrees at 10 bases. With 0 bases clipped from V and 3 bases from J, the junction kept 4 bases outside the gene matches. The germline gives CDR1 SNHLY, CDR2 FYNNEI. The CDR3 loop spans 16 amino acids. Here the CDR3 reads CASSEAAGTGDTEAFF. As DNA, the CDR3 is TGTGCCAGCAGTGAAGCGGCCGGGACAGGGGACACTGAAGCTTTCTTT.

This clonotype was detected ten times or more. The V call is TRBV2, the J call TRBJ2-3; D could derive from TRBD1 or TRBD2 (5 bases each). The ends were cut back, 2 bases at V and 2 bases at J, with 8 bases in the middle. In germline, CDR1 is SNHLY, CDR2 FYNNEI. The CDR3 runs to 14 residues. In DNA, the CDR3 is TGTGCCAGCAGTGAATTGGGGACCACAGATACGCAGTATTTT. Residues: CASSELGTTDTQYF.

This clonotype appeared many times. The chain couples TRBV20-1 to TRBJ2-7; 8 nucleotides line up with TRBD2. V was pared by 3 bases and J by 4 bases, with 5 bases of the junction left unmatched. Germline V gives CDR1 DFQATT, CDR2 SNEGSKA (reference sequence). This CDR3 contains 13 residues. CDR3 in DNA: TGCAGTGCTAGGGGACTAGGAACTTACGAGCAGTACTTC. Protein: CSARGLGTYEQYF.

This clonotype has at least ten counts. CDR3 protein: CASSIEDPEPQYF. The CDR3 DNA follows: TGTGCCAGCAGCATCGAAGACCCTGAACCGCAGTACTTC. The chain has TRBV28 and TRBJ2-7; D is uncertain. V shed 6 bases and J shed 9 bases, with 18 bases lying between them. The CDR3 is made up of 13 amino acids. CDR1 and CDR2 from the germline V gene are MDHEN and SYDVKM.

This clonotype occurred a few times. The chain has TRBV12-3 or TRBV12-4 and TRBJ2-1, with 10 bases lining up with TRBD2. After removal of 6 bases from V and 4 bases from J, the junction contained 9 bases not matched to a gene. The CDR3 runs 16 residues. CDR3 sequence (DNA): TGTGCCAGCAGCCAACAAAGCGGGGGGGCATACAATGAGCAGTTCTTC. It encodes CASSQQSGGAYNEQFF.

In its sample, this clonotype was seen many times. The CDR3 DNA reads TGTGCCAGCAGCCAGTCAAGGACACCCCTCCACTTT. Encoded protein: CASSQSRTPLHF. J is TRBJ1-6 and V is TRBV3-1; unclear D gene. V was shortened by 3 bases and J by 11 bases, with 8 bases between the two germline ends. From germline, CDR1 is LGHDT and CDR2 YNNKEL (reference sequence). This CDR3 spans 12 amino acids.

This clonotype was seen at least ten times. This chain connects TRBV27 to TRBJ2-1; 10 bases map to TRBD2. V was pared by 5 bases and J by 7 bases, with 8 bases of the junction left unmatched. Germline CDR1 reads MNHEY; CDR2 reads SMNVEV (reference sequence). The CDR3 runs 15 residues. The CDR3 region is CASSLVGLALNEQFF. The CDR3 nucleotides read TGTGCCAGCAGTCTCGTGGGACTAGCGTTGAATGAGCAGTTCTTC.

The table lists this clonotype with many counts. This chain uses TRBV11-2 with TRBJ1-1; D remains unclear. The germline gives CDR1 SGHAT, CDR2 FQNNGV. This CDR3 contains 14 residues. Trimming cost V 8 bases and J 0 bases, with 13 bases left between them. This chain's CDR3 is CASGKAGMNTEAFF. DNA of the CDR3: TGTGCCAGCGGAAAGGCTGGGATGAACACTGAAGCTTTCTTT. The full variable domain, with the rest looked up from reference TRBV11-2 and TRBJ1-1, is EAGVAQSPRYKIIEKRQSVAFWCNPISGHATLYWYQQILGQGPKLLIQFQNNGVVDDSQLPKDRFSAERLKGVDSTLKIQPAKLEDSAVYLCASGKAGMNTEAFFGQGTRLTVV.

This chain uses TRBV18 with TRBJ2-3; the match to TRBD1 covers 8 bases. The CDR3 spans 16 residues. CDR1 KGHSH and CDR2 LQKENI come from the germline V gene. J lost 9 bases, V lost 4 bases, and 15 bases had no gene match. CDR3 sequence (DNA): TGTGCCAGCTCACAATGGACAGGGAGAGGGGGTATGACGCAGTATTTT. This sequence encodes CASSQWTGRGGMTQYF.

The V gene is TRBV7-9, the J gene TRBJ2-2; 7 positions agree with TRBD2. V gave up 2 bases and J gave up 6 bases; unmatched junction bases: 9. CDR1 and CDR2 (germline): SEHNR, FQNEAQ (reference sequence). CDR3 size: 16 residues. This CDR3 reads CASSLMASGVAGELFF. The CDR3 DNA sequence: TGTGCCAGCAGCTTAATGGCCAGCGGGGTGGCCGGGGAGCTGTTTTTT.

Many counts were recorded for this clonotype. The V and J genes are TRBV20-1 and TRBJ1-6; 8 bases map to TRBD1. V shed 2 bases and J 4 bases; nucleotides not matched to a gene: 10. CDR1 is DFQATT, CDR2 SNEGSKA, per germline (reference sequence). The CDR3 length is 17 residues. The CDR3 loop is CSARSHRDRMYNSPLHF. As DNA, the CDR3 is TGCAGTGCTAGATCCCACCGGGACAGGATGTATAATTCACCCCTCCACTTT.